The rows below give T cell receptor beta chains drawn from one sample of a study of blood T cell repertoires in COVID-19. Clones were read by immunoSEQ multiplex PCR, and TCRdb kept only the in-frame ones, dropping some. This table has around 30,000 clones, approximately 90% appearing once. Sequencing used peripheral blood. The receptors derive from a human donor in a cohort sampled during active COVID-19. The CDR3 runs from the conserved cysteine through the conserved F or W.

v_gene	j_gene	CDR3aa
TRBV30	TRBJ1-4	CAWSTGGEEKLFF
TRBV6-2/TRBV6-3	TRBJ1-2	CASSSDGLYGYTF
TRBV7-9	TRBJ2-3	CASSSLAGGYDTQYF
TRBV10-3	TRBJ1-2	CAISESRFSGGYTF
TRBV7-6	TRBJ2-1	CASSLRLAGGGEQFF
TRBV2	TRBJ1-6	CASKEGGVRMPPLHF
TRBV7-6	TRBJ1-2	CASGESAASLTF
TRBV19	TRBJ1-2	CASSIIVSEGGYTF
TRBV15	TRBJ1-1	CATSIDITGKTEAFF
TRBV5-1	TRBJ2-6	CASSFWPSGANVLTF
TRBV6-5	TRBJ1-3	CASSPLSGGTWTIYF
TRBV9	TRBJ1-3	CASSLEIWGPEGNTIYF
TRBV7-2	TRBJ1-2	CASSLDSLGTSYGYTF
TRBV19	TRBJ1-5	CASRDAGVNQPQHF
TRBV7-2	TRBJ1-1	CASSLVRTEAFF
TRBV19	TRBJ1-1	CASGGGQLNTEAFF
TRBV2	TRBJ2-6	CASSTSTTWANVLTF
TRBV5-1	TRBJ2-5	CASSPGLAGAQETQYF
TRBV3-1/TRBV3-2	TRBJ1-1	CASSQYGGNTEAFF
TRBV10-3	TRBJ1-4	CAISESAVRNEKLFF
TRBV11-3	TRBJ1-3	CASSFRSGNTIYF
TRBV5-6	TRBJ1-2	CASSLGQGISHTF
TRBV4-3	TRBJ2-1	CASSQEASGNEQFF
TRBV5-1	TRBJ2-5	CASSLVASGLQETQYF
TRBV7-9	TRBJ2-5	CASSPYRGSETQYF
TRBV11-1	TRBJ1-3	CASRSTGAGNTIYF
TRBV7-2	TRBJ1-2	CASSLGGFGTSYGYTF
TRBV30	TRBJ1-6	CAYRDTVNSPLHF
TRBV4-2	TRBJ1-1	CASSSRTDMNTEAFF
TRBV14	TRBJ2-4	CASSQDTVSNIQYF
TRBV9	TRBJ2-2	CASSQTGSDGELFF
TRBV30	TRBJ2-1	CAWSAATRGLGNEQFF
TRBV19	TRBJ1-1	CASSIYWGSRVAFF
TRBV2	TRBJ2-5	CASSSFSGRQETQYF
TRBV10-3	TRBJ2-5	CAISEVAGIQETQYF
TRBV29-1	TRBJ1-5	CSVSSSPNQPQHF
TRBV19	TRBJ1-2	CASSMIGTADYGYTF
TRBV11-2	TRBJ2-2	CASSLLGTVNTGELFF
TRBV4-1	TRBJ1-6	CASSQGRGRNSPLHF
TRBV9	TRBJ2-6	CASSPQGSGANVLTF
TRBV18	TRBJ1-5	CASSPGTERQPQHF
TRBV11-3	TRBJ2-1	CASRRLDRGRIFF
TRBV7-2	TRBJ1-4	CASSWDRLEKLFF
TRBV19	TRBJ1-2	CASDATGGNVIDGYTF
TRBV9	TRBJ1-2	CASSEGPANYGYTF
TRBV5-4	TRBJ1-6	CASSSPTGAGNSPLHF
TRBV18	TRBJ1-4	CASSTRQGANEKLFF